This T cell receptor beta chain emerged from a study of T cells in Graves' hyperthyroidism and ophthalmopathy. Whole-study results and caveats: Most clonotypes expanded in thyroid above 0.001 were likewise present in blood. The model forecast ophthalmopathy, anticipating it by a median approximately 6.2 months before onset.

Turning to this clonotype: Its antigen remains unknown.

Patients between 18 and 65 years old had hyperthyroidism, newly diagnosed and lasting under 2 months. For the diagnoses, clinical symptoms, serum thyroxine and TRAb, thyroid ultrasound and orbital computed tomography were used. There were TCR beta CDR3 regions amplified from RNA transcripts. Primed by the HTBI set, a first-round RT-PCR was run on the TCR CDR3. TCRdb used MiXCR to reprocess the multiplex PCR reads, holding one entry per CDR3 protein. The table includes about 110,000 distinct CDR3 sequences, about 16% detected once. Trimming removed 4 bases at V and 1 base at J, with 7 bases between. The CDR3 contains 13 residues. Per the germline V gene, CDR1 is LGHNA and CDR2 is YNFKEQ.

The sequenced material came from blood. V is TRBV4-2 and J is TRBJ2-5, with unresolved D. This TCR was recovered from a woman aged 45-65 years with Graves' hyperthyroidism. CDR3 sequence (DNA): TGTGCCAGCAGCCGGGTATTCCAAGAGACCCAGTACTTC. Its translation: CASSRVFQETQYF.